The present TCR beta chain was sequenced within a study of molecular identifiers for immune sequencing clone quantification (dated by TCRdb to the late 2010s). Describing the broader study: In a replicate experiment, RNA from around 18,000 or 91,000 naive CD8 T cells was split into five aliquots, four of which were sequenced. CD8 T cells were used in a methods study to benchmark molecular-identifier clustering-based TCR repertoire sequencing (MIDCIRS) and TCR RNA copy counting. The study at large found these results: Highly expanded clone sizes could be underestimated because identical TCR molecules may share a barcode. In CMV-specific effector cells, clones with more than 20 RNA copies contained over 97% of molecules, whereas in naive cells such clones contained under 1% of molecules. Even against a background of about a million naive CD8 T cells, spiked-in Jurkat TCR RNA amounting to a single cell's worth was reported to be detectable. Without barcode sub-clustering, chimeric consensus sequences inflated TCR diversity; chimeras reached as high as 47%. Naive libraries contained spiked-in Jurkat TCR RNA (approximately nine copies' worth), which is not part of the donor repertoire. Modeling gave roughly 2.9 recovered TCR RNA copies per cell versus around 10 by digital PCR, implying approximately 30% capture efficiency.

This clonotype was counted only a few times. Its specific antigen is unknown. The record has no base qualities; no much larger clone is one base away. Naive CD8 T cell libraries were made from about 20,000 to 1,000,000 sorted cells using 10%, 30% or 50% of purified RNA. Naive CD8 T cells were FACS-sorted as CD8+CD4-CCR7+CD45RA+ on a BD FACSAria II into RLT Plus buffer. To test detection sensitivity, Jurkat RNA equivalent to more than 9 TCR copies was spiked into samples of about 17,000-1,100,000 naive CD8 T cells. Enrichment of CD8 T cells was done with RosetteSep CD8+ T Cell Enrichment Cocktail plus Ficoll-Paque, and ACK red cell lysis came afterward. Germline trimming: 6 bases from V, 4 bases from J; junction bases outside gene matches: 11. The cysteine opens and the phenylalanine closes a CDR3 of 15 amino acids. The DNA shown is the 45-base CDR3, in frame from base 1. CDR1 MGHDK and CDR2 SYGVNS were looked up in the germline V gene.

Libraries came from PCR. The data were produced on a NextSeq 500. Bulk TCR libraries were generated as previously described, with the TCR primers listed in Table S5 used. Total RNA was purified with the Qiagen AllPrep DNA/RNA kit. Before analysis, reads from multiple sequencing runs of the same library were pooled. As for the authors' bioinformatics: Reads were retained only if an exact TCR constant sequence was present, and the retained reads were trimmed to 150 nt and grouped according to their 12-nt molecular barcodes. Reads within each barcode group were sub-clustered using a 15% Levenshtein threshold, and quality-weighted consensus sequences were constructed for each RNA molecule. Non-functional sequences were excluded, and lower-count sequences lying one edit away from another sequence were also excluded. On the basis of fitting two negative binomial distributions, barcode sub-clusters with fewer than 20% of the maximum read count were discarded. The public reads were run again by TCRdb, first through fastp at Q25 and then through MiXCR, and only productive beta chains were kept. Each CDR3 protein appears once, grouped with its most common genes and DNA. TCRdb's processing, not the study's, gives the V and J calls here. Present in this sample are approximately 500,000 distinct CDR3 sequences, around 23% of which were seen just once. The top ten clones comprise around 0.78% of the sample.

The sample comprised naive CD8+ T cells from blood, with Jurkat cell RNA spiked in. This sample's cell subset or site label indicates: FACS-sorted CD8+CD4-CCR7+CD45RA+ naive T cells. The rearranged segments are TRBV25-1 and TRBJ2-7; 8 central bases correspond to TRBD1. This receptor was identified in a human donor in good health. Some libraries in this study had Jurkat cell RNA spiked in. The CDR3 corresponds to CASSLARQGRYEQYF. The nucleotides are TGTGCCAGCAGCTTAGCAAGACAGGGGAGATACGAGCAGTACTTC.